The clone carrying this T cell receptor beta chain was detected only a few times. As yet, its antigen is unknown. The sample originates from a study of breast tumors, draining lymph nodes, adjacent tissues. Study-level findings and limits: Findings are consistent with lymph node origin and intratumoral expansion of most tumor T cells. Luminal-like breast cancer showed significantly higher tumor–nontumor repertoire similarity than basal-like. Tumor TCR diversity was below lymph nodes but above nontumor tissue.

TCRdb independently ran MiXCR on the multiplex PCR reads; one entry per CDR3 protein. The sample shows some 170,000 distinct CDR3 sequences, roughly a third of them seen only once. The V gene lost 1 base and the J gene lost 6 bases, with 12 bases spanning the gap. The CDR3 spans 14 residues. Germline assignment: CDR1 SGHDN and CDR2 FVKESK. The lymph nodes were axillary draining lymph nodes from breast cancer patients. Sequencing was done on a sample of axillary lymph node tissue. The genes are TRBV14 and TRBJ1-1; the D gene is possibly TRBD1 (6 bases). This sequence originates from a female donor with breast cancer. Some clones in this sample may be carry-over from other donors' samples. In DNA form, the CDR3 reads TGTGCCAGCAGCCAAGTTCACGGGGGCGCTGAAGCTTTCTTT. Translated, it gives CASSQVHGGAEAFF.